This T cell receptor (beta chain) was documented in a study of T cell repertoires in cytomegalovirus infection. Turning to the study itself: Both CMV infection and a matching HLA type were indicated by public TCR beta signatures. The study, taken as a whole, reports: Identification of carriers of CMV plus the relevant HLA was performed using cumulative public TCR beta family frequency. HLA-C-restricted CMV clonotypes gave the most frequent clonotype in two of eight donors.

J was trimmed by 5 bases and V by 2 bases; bases with no gene match: 7. The CDR3 spans 16 residues. The germline gives CDR1 MNHNY, CDR2 SVGAGI (reference sequence). This clonotype was picked up a small number of times. What it binds is not known. TCRdb analysed the reads with MiXCR anew, one entry per CDR3 protein. The sample records roughly 130,000 distinct CDR3 sequences, 20% to 30% being singletons. The chain has TRBV6-6 and TRBJ1-2, with 11 bases aligning to TRBD1. The sequenced material came from PBMCs, sequenced either directly or after in vitro stimulation (not recorded which). The sequence derives from a human donor in good health (CMV status not recorded). Some clones in this sample may be carry-over from other donors' samples. The CDR3 reads CASSYRADRGPYGYTF. As DNA, the CDR3 is TGTGCCAGCAGTTACAGGGCGGACAGGGGGCCGTATGGCTACACCTTC.